The 20 T cell receptor beta chains presented below share a single source sample, sequenced in a study of blood T cell repertoires in COVID-19. TCRdb keeps only in-frame clones here, not all; method: immunoSEQ multiplex PCR. Here the sample spans roughly 29,000 clones, about 83% being singletons. Specimen: peripheral blood. These receptors originate from a man aged 65 to 79 with active COVID-19.

This chain uses TRBV11-2 with TRBJ2-7, with D maybe TRBD2 (5 bases). The germline gives CDR1 SGHAT, CDR2 FQNNGV. The CDR3 has 13 amino acids. Trimming removed 1 base from V and 5 bases from J, with 9 bases in between. The CDR3 sequence: CASSLGLANEQYF. In DNA, the CDR3 is TGTGCCAGCAGCTTAGGGCTAGCTAACGAGCAGTACTTC.

The V call is TRBV19, the J call TRBJ1-2; 9 nucleotides align to TRBD1. The ends lost 4 bases at V and 3 bases at J; junction bases unmatched: 6. Germline CDR1 LNHDA, CDR2 SQIVND (reference sequence). The CDR3 loop spans 15 amino acids. The CDR3 protein is CASSTSGQGHYGYTF. The CDR3 region has the DNA TGTGCCAGTAGTACTTCGGGACAGGGACACTATGGCTACACCTTC.

This clone has only a few counts. The chain has TRBV2 and TRBJ2-7; D is perhaps TRBD1 (5 bases). This CDR3 is built from 13 residues. The germline gives CDR1 SNHLY, CDR2 FYNNEI. Deletions cut 1 base from V and 7 bases from J, with 11 bases between. This chain's CDR3 is CASSEGQTWEQYF. CDR3 nucleotides: TGTGCCAGCAGTGAAGGACAGACGTGGGAGCAGTACTTC.

The chain combines TRBV5-1 with TRBJ2-7; weak D call: TRBD1 (6 bases). The CDR3 runs to 15 residues. The germline gives CDR1 SGHRS, CDR2 YFSETQ. V lost 5 bases and J 2 bases, leaving 17 bases between the germline ends. CDR3 bases: TGCGCCAGCAGGCTAGCAGGGGAGAAGACCTACGAGCAGTACTTC. It yields the protein CASRLAGEKTYEQYF.

CDR3 coding DNA: TGCGCCAGCAGGGGAGTTACCATGAACACTGAAGCTTTCTTT. Translation gives CASRGVTMNTEAFF. The chain employs TRBV4-1 and TRBJ1-1, with D unclear. Germline CDR1 and CDR2: MGHRA and YSYEKL. Trimming shortened V by 6 bases and J by 0 bases, and 11 bases separated the two germline ends. The CDR3 is 14 amino acids.

This sequence joins TRBV28 and TRBJ1-5; D is uncertain. CDR1 and CDR2 from the germline V gene are MDHEN and SYDVKM. The CDR3 loop spans 14 amino acids. Trimming shortened V by 5 bases and J by 2 bases, and 10 bases separated the two germline ends. Here the CDR3 reads CASSGQRGNQPQHF. The CDR3 region has the DNA TGTGCCAGCAGTGGGCAGAGGGGCAATCAGCCCCAGCATTTT. Variable domain in full (rest from reference TRBV28 and TRBJ1-5): DVKVTQSSRYLVKRTGEKVFLECVQDMDHENMFWYRQDPGLGLRLIYFSYDVKMKEKGDIPEGYSVSREKKERFSLILESASTNQTSMYLCASSGQRGNQPQHFGDGTRLSIL.

J is TRBJ2-5 and V is TRBV12-5, with D uncertain. In germline, CDR1 is LGHNT, CDR2 FRNRAP. The CDR3 has 14 amino acids. The germline V and J ends were trimmed by 3 bases and 5 bases, with 13 bases remaining between them. CDR3 residues: CASGFSWSSETQYF. CDR3 nucleotide sequence: TGTGCTAGTGGTTTTTCGTGGAGTTCGGAGACCCAGTACTTC.

The chain recombines TRBV11-3 with TRBJ2-1, with 11 positions matching TRBD2. The CDR3 contains 15 residues. The germline V gene has CDR1 SGHNT and CDR2 YENEEA. Trimming cost V 5 bases and J 4 bases; bases outside gene matches: 4. The CDR3 sequence is CASSITSGGYNEQFF. The CDR3 bases are TGTGCCAGCAGCATAACTAGCGGGGGATACAATGAGCAGTTCTTC.

The V gene is TRBV10-1, the J gene TRBJ2-3, with D possibly matching TRBD2 (6 bases). V was clipped by 6 bases and J by 1 base, with 14 bases between them. The CDR3 contains 15 residues. Germline CDR1 reads WNHNN; CDR2 reads SYGVQD (reference sequence). In nucleotides, the CDR3 is TGCGCCAGCAGCCAGGAGGGCCGTCGCACAGATACGCAGTATTTT. Translated, it gives CASSQEGRRTDTQYF.

The CDR3 protein is CASSLAASGLYEQYF. Written as DNA, the CDR3 is TGCGCCAGCAGCTTGGCGGCTAGCGGACTTTACGAGCAGTACTTC. The rearrangement uses TRBV5-1 and TRBJ2-7, with TRBD2 identical over 7 bases. V gave up 0 bases and J gave up 4 bases; unmatched junction bases: 7. CDR3 length: 15 amino acids. Germline V gene sequence: CDR1 SGHRS, CDR2 YFSETQ.

Details on this clone: This specimen includes other DNA sequences encoding the same CDR3. This CDR3 reads CASSFGYNSPLHF. DNA of the CDR3: TGTGCCAGCAGTTTCGGTTATAATTCACCCCTCCACTTT. This sequence joins TRBV27 and TRBJ1-6, with no clear D. Trimming shortened V by 3 bases and J by 4 bases, and 4 bases separated the two germline ends. Per the germline V gene, CDR1 is MNHEY and CDR2 is SMNVEV (reference sequence). This CDR3 is built from 13 residues.

This clone appeared a few times. V usage is TRBV7-8 and J usage is TRBJ1-5; no clear D gene. This CDR3 has 14 amino acids. Germline V gives CDR1 SGHVS, CDR2 FQNEAQ. The V end was cut by 4 bases, the J end by 4 bases, with 11 bases between. In DNA form, the CDR3 reads TGTGCCAGCAGCTCGCTACTACGGAATCAGCCCCAGCATTTT. Translating it yields CASSSLLRNQPQHF.

This chain connects TRBV30 to TRBJ1-5; no reliable D call. Per germline, CDR1 GTSNPN and CDR2 SVGIG (reference sequence). This CDR3 spans 12 amino acids. Trimming stripped 5 bases from V and 3 bases from J, with 8 bases between. The CDR3 DNA reads as TGTGCCTGGGGACGGTACAATCAGCCCCAGCATTTT. Its protein product is CAWGRYNQPQHF.

The DNA of the CDR3 is TGTGCCAGCAGCCAAGCACAGGGCCAAGAGACCCAGTACTTC. Residues: CASSQAQGQETQYF. The chain couples TRBV3-1 (or the pseudogene TRBV3-2) to TRBJ2-5; TRBD1 is a possible D gene (6 bases). The length of the CDR3 is 14 residues. Trimming shortened V by 1 base and J by 1 base, and 7 bases separated the two germline ends. Germline V CDR1 and CDR2: LGHDT, YNNKEL (reference sequence).

This clone was detected a few times. Additional DNA sequences in this sample encode the identical CDR3. The chain joins TRBV5-6 to TRBJ1-1, with unresolved D. V was pared by 3 bases and J by 1 base, with 10 bases between. The CDR3 totals 14 residues. The germline CDR1 and CDR2 sequences are SGHDT and YYEEEE. The CDR3 DNA follows: TGTGCCAGCAGCTCGACGGGAGAGAACACTGAAGCTTTCTTT. This sequence encodes CASSSTGENTEAFF.

The V gene is TRBV5-1, the J gene TRBJ2-3, with 10 bases identical to TRBD2. Per the germline V gene, CDR1 is SGHRS and CDR2 is YFSETQ. V shed 8 bases, J shed 3 bases, and the junction held 12 bases outside the gene matches. The length of the CDR3 is 16 residues. CDR3 bases: TGCGCCAGTCTCAGGGGTACTAGCGGGACGACAGATACGCAGTATTTT. Translating it yields CASLRGTSGTTDTQYF. Drawing the rest from reference TRBV5-1 and TRBJ2-3, the complete variable domain is KAGVTQTPRYLIKTRGQQVTLSCSPISGHRSVSWYQQTPGQGLQFLFEYFSETQRNKGNFPGRFSGRQFSNSRSEMNVSTLELGDSALYLCASLRGTSGTTDTQYFGPGTRLTVL.

The rearrangement joins TRBV12-3 or TRBV12-4 to TRBJ1-4; TRBD1 agrees at 8 bases. The CDR3 runs 13 residues. V trimming: 4 bases; J trimming: 16 bases; junction bases outside the gene matches: 11. As DNA, the CDR3 is TGTGCCAGCAGTTCGACAGGGGCAAACGGGTGGTTTTTT. This translates into CASSSTGANGWFF.

The V call is TRBV27, the J call TRBJ1-1, with D unclear. Germline V gene sequence: CDR1 MNHEY, CDR2 SMNVEV (reference sequence). This CDR3 region has 13 residues. V lost 6 bases and J 0 bases, leaving 8 bases between the germline ends. The CDR3 region is CASRESMNTEAFF. As DNA, the CDR3 is TGTGCCAGCAGAGAGAGCATGAACACTGAAGCTTTCTTT.

The chain links TRBV7-9 to TRBJ1-2; D is perhaps TRBD1 (6 bases). Looked up from germline, CDR1 is SEHNR and CDR2 is FQNEAQ (reference sequence). Trimming took off 4 bases at V and 4 bases at J, with 10 bases between the two ends. The CDR3 has 13 amino acids. CDR3 nucleotides: TGTGCCAGCAGCTCCCGGGGGGCCTATGGCTACACCTTC. Translation gives CASSSRGAYGYTF. Drawing the rest from reference TRBV7-9 and TRBJ1-2, the complete variable domain is DTGVSQNPRHKITKRGQNVTFRCDPISEHNRLYWYRQTLGQGPEFLTYFQNEAQLEKSRLLSDRFSAERPKGSFSTLEIQRTEQGDSAMYLCASSSRGAYGYTFGSGTRLTVV.

The CDR3 nucleotides read TGTGCCAGCAGTGCCGACAGGACTGCTGAAGCTTTCTTT. Its translation is CASSADRTAEAFF. The chain joins TRBV2 to TRBJ1-1, with D perhaps TRBD1 (6 bases). The V end lost 4 bases, the J end lost 6 bases, and 12 bases lay between the germline ends. The CDR3 is made up of 13 amino acids. The V gene's germline CDR1 is SNHLY and CDR2 FYNNEI.